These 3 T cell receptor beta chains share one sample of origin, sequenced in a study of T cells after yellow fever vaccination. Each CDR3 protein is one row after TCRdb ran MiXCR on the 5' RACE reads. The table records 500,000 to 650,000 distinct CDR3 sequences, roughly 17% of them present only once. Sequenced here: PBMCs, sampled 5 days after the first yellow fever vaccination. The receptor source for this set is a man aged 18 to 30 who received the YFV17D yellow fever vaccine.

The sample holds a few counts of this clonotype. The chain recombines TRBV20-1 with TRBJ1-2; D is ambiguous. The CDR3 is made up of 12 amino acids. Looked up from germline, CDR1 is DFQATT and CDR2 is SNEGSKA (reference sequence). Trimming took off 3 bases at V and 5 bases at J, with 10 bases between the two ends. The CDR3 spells CSASWREYGYTF. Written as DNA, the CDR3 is TGCAGTGCTAGCTGGCGAGAATATGGCTACACCTTC.

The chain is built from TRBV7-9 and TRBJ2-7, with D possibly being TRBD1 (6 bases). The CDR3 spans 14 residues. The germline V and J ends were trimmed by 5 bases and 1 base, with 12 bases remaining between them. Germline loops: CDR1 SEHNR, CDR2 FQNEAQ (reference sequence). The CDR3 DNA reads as TGTGCCAGCAGCCCAACACAGGGTTCCTACGAGCAGTACGTC. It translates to CASSPTQGSYEQYV.

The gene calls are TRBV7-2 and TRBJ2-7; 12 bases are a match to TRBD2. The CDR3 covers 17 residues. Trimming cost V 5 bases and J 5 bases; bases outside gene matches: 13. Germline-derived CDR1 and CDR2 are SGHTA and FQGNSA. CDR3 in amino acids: CASSLVVLAGGVNEQYF. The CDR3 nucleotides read TGTGCCAGCAGCCTAGTTGTACTAGCGGGGGGCGTAAACGAGCAGTACTTC. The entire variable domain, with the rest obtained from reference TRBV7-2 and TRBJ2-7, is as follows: GAGVSQSPSNKVTEKGKDVELRCDPISGHTALYWYRQSLGQGLEFLIYFQGNSAPDKSGLPSDRFSAERTGGSVSTLTIQRTQQEDSAVYLCASSLVVLAGGVNEQYFGPGTRLTVT.